Included here is one TCR beta chain sequence, with context. It has no known antigen specificity. Per-base qualities were not stored, and no clone one base away is much larger. These data originate in a study of T cells in Graves' hyperthyroidism and ophthalmopathy (dated by TCRdb to about 2019). Context from the whole study: Peripheral blood samples were taken at the time of initial diagnosis, prior to any treatment. The paper reports TCR Vbeta CDR3 sequencing of roughly 140 peripheral blood samples: approximately 43 ophthalmopathy, fewer than 80 hyperthyroidism and roughly 17 progressor patients. After sampling, hyperthyroidism patients received methimazole starting at 30 mg daily, and ophthalmopathy patients received high-dose intravenous methylprednisolone. In addition, the study compared T-cell repertoires in thyroid tissue and in blood from about 6 Graves' hyperthyroidism patients. Prospective prediction of ophthalmopathy was tested in an independent validation cohort consisting of some 20 hyperthyroidism patients and more than 15 patients who later progressed to ophthalmopathy. To identify TCR V-J signatures that set the groups apart, the researchers used a discovery cohort of more than 95 patients, made up of about 44 with Graves' ophthalmopathy and about 60 with stable Graves' hyperthyroidism. The 100 or so discovery patients were randomly split 7:3 into training and test sets.

What the authors observed across the whole study: In validation, the model predicted progression to ophthalmopathy with over 60% sensitivity and approximately 74% specificity, a median of 6.5 months before onset. Most expanded thyroid clonotypes (frequency above 0.001) were also found in blood, which suggests that blood repertoires may mirror thyroid immune responses. Ophthalmopathy was separated from stable hyperthyroidism by a 13 V-J signature model, with 85% to 90% sensitivity and about 84% specificity obtained in cross-validation and 80%/75% obtained in testing. No statistical method was used to fix the sample size in advance, and group allocation was not hidden from the investigators.

The TCR beta CDR3 regions were amplified from the RNA transcripts. For the first round of RT-PCR on the TCR CDR3, the HTBI primer set was used together with the Qiagen OneStep RT-PCR kit. A second multiplex PCR round built the libraries, followed by size selection and purification. Libraries were sequenced paired-end with 100 bp reads on an Illumina HiSeq2000. Under the source paper's analysis protocol: Raw data were processed with SOAPnuke, discarding reads with adapters, uncalled bases, mean Phred below 15, or no exact constant-primer or identifier match. COPE v1.2.5 was used to merge high-quality paired reads, and clonotypes were defined as unique nucleotide sequences. MiTCR v1.1 was used to align clonotypes to the IMGT TRBV, TRBD and TRBJ reference segments. Analysis was restricted to V-J combinations with a frequency above 0.0001, which covered roughly 99% of repertoires. A TCS score was defined as the ratio between F50 (clonal expansion) and ExV (chaos), using BLOSUM62-based TCRdist between CDR3 peptides within each V-J. Welch's t-statistics and random forest reduced fewer than 550 V-J features to about 13, which were used in a naive Bayes classifier (R e1071). The raw public reads went through TCRdb reprocessing: fastp at Q25, MiXCR clone calling, in-frame beta chains kept. Each entry is one CDR3 protein sequence, shown with its most common DNA and genes. Clone size and V and J calls follow TCRdb, not the original study. The sample has about 720,000 distinct CDR3 sequences on record, about a sixth of them singletons. Under 9.5% of the sample rests with the top ten.

As encoded in the germline V gene, CDR1 is SQVTM while CDR2 is ANQGSEA. Between the V and J ends, shortened by 4 bases and 2 bases respectively, the junction contains 17 bases. The CDR3 starts with the cysteine, ends with the phenylalanine, and has 15 residues. This entry keeps only the CDR3 DNA: 45 bases, framed from base 1. Stable Graves' hyperthyroidism was defined as the absence of progression to ophthalmopathy over 18 months of follow-up. Hyperthyroidism patients were newly diagnosed, had a disease duration of under 2 months, and were aged 18 to 65 years. Exclusion was applied to patients with uncontrolled infections, other autoimmune diseases, pregnancy or lactation. Clinical symptoms, serum thyroxine and TRAb, thyroid ultrasound, and orbital computed tomography formed the basis for the diagnoses. PBMCs were isolated from 10 ml of fresh peripheral blood by Ficoll-Paque density gradient centrifugation. Total RNA was extracted using Trizol reagent, and RNA quality was assessed on an Agilent 2100 Bioanalyzer.

The sequenced sample was blood. The chain joins TRBV29-1 to TRBJ1-2; TRBD1 might be the D gene, on 5 matching bases. The sequence was collected from a young man with Graves' hyperthyroidism. The DNA reads TGCAGCGTTGTCGGGTTTGCAGGGCCCAACTATGGCTACACCTTC. Its protein is CSVVGFAGPNYGYTF.